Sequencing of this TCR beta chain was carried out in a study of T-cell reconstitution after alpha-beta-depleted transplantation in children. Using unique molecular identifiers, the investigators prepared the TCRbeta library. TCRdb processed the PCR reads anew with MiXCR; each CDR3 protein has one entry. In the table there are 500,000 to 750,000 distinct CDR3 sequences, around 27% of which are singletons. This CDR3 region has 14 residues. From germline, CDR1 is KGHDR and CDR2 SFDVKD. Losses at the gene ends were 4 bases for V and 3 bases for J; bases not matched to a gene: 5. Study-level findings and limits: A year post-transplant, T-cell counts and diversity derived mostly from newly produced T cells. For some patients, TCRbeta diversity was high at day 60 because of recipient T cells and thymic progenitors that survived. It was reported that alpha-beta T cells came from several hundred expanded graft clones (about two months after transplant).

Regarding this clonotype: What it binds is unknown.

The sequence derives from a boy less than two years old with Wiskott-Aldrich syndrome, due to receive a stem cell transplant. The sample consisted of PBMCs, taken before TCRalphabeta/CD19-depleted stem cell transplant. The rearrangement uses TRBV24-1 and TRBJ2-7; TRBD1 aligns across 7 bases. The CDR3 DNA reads TGTGCCACCAGTGACCGGGACAGACTCTACGAGCAGTACTTC. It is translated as CATSDRDRLYEQYF.